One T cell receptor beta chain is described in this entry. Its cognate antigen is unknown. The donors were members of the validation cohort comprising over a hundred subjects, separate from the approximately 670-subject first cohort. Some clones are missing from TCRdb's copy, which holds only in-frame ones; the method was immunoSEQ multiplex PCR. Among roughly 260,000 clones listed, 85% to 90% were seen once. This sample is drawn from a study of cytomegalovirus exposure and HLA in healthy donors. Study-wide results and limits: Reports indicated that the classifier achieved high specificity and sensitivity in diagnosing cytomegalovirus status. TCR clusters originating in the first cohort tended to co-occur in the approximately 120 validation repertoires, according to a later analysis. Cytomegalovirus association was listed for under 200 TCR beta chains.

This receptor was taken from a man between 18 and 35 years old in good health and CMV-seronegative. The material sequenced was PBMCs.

The CDR3 DNA is TGTGCCAGCAGTCCTAGCGGGAAGCCCTACGAGCAGTACTTC. This translates into CASSPSGKPYEQYF. The chain couples TRBV6-6 to TRBJ2-7; TRBD2 matches 9 bases. The germline CDR1 and CDR2 sequences are MNHNY and SVGAGI (reference sequence). V lost 5 bases and J lost 2; bases outside the gene matches: 4. This CDR3 region has 14 residues.